The source of this T cell receptor (beta chain) is a study of T-cell memory formation after mild COVID-19. This clonotype was observed a few times. 5'RACE with constant-segment primers built TCRalpha and TCRbeta cDNA libraries with UMIs. TCRdb reprocessed the 5' RACE reads with MiXCR, giving one entry per CDR3 protein. The sample records about 88,000 distinct CDR3 sequences, about 23% being singletons. Trimming cost V 10 bases and J 9 bases; bases outside gene matches: 7. The germline gives CDR1 KGHDR, CDR2 SFDVKD. The CDR3 is 12 amino acids. This clonotype was sampled from a man younger than 35 who had mild COVID-19 (a few samples of this study predate the infection). Cell type and time point are not known. The chain joins TRBV24-1 to TRBJ2-1; 8 positions agree with TRBD2. Sequencing was carried out using PBMCs or a T cell subset sorted from them (not recorded which). The CDR3 DNA reads TGTGCCACAGATAGCGGGATAGGTGAGCAGTTCTTC. It is translated as CATDSGIGEQFF.